These 3 T cell receptor beta chains originate from one sample sequenced in a study of CD8 T cells in ankylosing spondylitis. MiXCR, applied by TCRdb to the 5' RACE reads, yields one record per CDR3 protein. The repertoire holds about 240,000 distinct CDR3 sequences, with around 7.8% as singletons. Material for sequencing was blood, either unsorted or a sorted T cell fraction (not recorded which). The receptor source for this set is a male donor with ankylosing spondylitis or in good health (not recorded which).

This clonotype was picked up many times. V gene TRBV24-1 combines with J gene TRBJ1-5, with D hard to call. V lost 9 bases, J lost 1 base, and 12 bases lay in between. The CDR3 is 14 residues long. Germline V gene lookup returns CDR1 KGHDR and CDR2 SFDVKD. The CDR3 DNA sequence: TGTGCCACCGCTACCACAGTCAGCAATCAGCCCCAGCATTTT. Amino acids: CATATTVSNQPQHF.

V and J are TRBV14 and TRBJ1-2; 9 nucleotides line up with TRBD1. Germline CDR1 SGHDN, CDR2 FVKESK. The CDR3 consists of 16 residues. Losses at the gene ends were 4 bases for V and 3 bases for J; bases not matched to a gene: 9. The CDR3 DNA sequence: TGTGCCAGCAGCCCTCCGGGACAGGGTCCATACTATGGCTACACCTTC. It yields the protein CASSPPGQGPYYGYTF.

This clonotype came up many times. The chain is built from TRBV9 and TRBJ1-1; D remains unclear. V lost 4 bases, J lost 3 bases, and 10 bases lay in between. The V gene's germline CDR1 is SGDLS and CDR2 YYNGEE. The length of the CDR3 is 13 residues. This CDR3 reads CASSPRSYTEAFF. DNA of the CDR3: TGTGCCAGCAGCCCGCGGTCCTACACTGAAGCTTTCTTT.